Listed here are 14 T cell receptor beta chains from one sample, sequenced in a study of T cells in pancreatic ductal adenocarcinoma (dated by TCRdb to 2016 to 2017). The selected pancreatic ductal adenocarcinoma patients had received surgery without neoadjuvant therapy. Preparation of the library involved the immunoSEQ multiplex PCR assay. Here the immuneACCESS table is served through TCRdb, limited to in-frame sequences with V and J called. Missing clones are a known gap in these copies; in checked studies unresolved V genes cover under half, and the rest lacks a known reason. In all, the sample holds around 100,000 clones, and nearly 95% of those were seen once. The ten biggest clones cover roughly 3.1% of the sample. The sample was PBMCs. The source is a human donor with pancreatic ductal adenocarcinoma.

The count of this clone is one. The chain recombines TRBV27 with TRBJ2-1; possible D gene TRBD1, 6 bases. V lost 5 bases to trimming and J lost 4 bases, with 6 bases between them. Germline values: CDR1 MNHEY, CDR2 SMNVEV (reference sequence). This CDR3 is built from 12 residues. The DNA for the CDR3 is TGTGCCAGCAGTACAGGGTACAATGAGCAGTTCTTC. Translation gives CASSTGYNEQFF.

V usage is TRBV27 and J usage is TRBJ1-2, with 8 bases aligning to TRBD1. The germline V gene has CDR1 MNHEY and CDR2 SMNVEV (reference sequence). V lost 4 bases and J lost 4; bases outside the gene matches: 11. The CDR3 runs 16 residues. CDR3 residues: CASSYLRGQDPYGYTF. In DNA form, the CDR3 reads TGTGCCAGCAGTTACTTAAGGGGACAGGATCCCTATGGCTACACCTTC.

The chain carries TRBV7-2 and TRBJ2-7; 7 bases fit TRBD2. V shed 3 bases and J 3 bases; nucleotides not matched to a gene: 2. Germline V gene sequence: CDR1 SGHTA, CDR2 FQGNSA. This CDR3 is built from 13 residues. The CDR3 sequence is CASSLSSGYEQYF. CDR3 nucleotide sequence: TGTGCCAGCAGCTTGTCTAGCGGCTACGAGCAGTACTTC. The full variable domain, completed using reference TRBV7-2 and TRBJ2-7, is GAGVSQSPSNKVTEKGKDVELRCDPISGHTALYWYRQSLGQGLEFLIYFQGNSAPDKSGLPSDRFSAERTGGSVSTLTIQRTQQEDSAVYLCASSLSSGYEQYFGPGTRLTVT.

This clone appeared a single time. The gene calls are TRBV4-1 and TRBJ2-3; a weak D match, TRBD1 (6 bases). CDR1 MGHRA and CDR2 YSYEKL come from the germline V gene. The CDR3 is 15 residues long. Between the trimmed V and J ends, which lost 3 bases and 1 base, there was a span of 11 bases. The CDR3 DNA is TGCGCCAGCAGCCACGCAGGGGACGGCACAGATACGCAGTATTTT. It yields the protein CASSHAGDGTDTQYF.

The chain employs TRBV7-8 and TRBJ2-7, with 11 nucleotides matching TRBD2. V lost 5 bases to trimming and J lost 6 bases; unmatched junction nucleotides: 9. CDR1 and CDR2 (germline): SGHVS, FQNEAQ. The CDR3 is 15 residues long. DNA for the CDR3: TGTGCCAGCAGCATCCATAGCGGGAGGGCAGGCGAGCAGTACTTC. Its translation: CASSIHSGRAGEQYF. Using reference TRBV7-8 and TRBJ2-7 for the parts outside the CDR3, the full variable domain is GAGVSQSPRYKVAKRGQDVALRCDPISGHVSLFWYQQALGQGPEFLTYFQNEAQLDKSGLPSDRFFAERPEGSVSTLKIQRTQQEDSAVYLCASSIHSGRAGEQYFGPGTRLTVT.

This chain joins TRBV10-2 and TRBJ2-2, with D perhaps TRBD1 (6 bases). This CDR3 has 16 residues. Between the trimmed V and J ends, which lost 3 bases and 4 bases, there was a span of 15 bases. From germline, CDR1 is WSHSY and CDR2 SAAADI. CDR3 DNA: TGCGCCAGCAGTGATACAGGGCTGGCAGTCACCGGGGAGCTGTTTTTT. Its translation: CASSDTGLAVTGELFF.

The rearrangement uses TRBV28 and TRBJ2-7; 7 bases are a match to TRBD2. In germline, CDR1 is MDHEN, CDR2 SYDVKM. The CDR3 runs to 14 residues. J gave up 5 bases and V 5 bases, and 9 bases lay outside the gene matches. This chain's CDR3 is CASSPRGETHEQYF. The CDR3 nucleotides read TGTGCCAGCAGTCCTCGGGGGGAAACCCACGAGCAGTACTTC.

The chain has TRBV7-8 and TRBJ1-4, with 8 bases identical to TRBD1. CDR1 is SGHVS and CDR2 is FQNEAQ in the germline V gene. The length of the CDR3 is 16 residues. V lost 4 bases and J lost 1; bases outside the gene matches: 5. The CDR3 nucleotides are TGTGCCAGCAGCTCCGGACAGGGTAGAACTAATGAAAAACTGTTTTTT. It encodes CASSSGQGRTNEKLFF. The full variable domain, in which reference TRBV7-8 and TRBJ1-4 provide the parts outside the CDR3, is GAGVSQSPRYKVAKRGQDVALRCDPISGHVSLFWYQQALGQGPEFLTYFQNEAQLDKSGLPSDRFFAERPEGSVSTLKIQRTQQEDSAVYLCASSSGQGRTNEKLFFGSGTQLSVL.

This chain connects TRBV19 to TRBJ2-5; TRBD1 agrees at 8 bases. V lost 4 bases, J lost 5 bases, and 9 bases stayed unmatched. The germline CDR1 and CDR2 sequences are LNHDA and SQIVND (reference sequence). This CDR3 region has 15 residues. The CDR3 loop is CASSTQGARGETQYF. In DNA, the CDR3 is TGTGCCAGTAGTACCCAGGGGGCGAGAGGGGAGACCCAGTACTTC. The full variable domain, rest sourced from reference TRBV19 and TRBJ2-5, is DGGITQSPKYLFRKEGQNVTLSCEQNLNHDAMYWYRQDPGQGLRLIYYSQIVNDFQKGDIAEGYSVSREKKESFPLTVTSAQKNPTAFYLCASSTQGARGETQYFGPGTRLLVL.

This chain joins TRBV28 and TRBJ1-5, with a possible D match to TRBD1 (5 bases). Germline-derived CDR1 and CDR2 are MDHEN and SYDVKM. V was cut by 1 base and J by 1 base, with 11 bases left in between. This CDR3 region has 16 residues. CDR3 sequence reads: CASSLSWGWSNQPQHF. As DNA, the CDR3 is TGTGCCAGCAGTTTATCGTGGGGCTGGAGCAATCAGCCCCAGCATTTT.

This chain uses TRBV20-1 with TRBJ1-2; D might be TRBD1 (5 bases). Trimming took 5 bases from V and 11 from J, leaving 15 bases between them. Germline loops: CDR1 DFQATT, CDR2 SNEGSKA (reference sequence). CDR3 length equals 11 residues. This CDR3 reads CSAPWRGGYTF. CDR3 DNA: TGCAGTGCTCCGTGGAGGGGAGGGTACACCTTC.

This chain links TRBV2 with TRBJ2-2; TRBD1 is a possible D gene (6 bases). Germline CDR1 SNHLY, CDR2 FYNNEI. V was shortened by 2 bases and J by 1 base, with 8 bases between the two germline ends. The CDR3 length is 15 residues. The CDR3 sequence: CASSETGMNTGELFF. As DNA, the CDR3 is TGTGCCAGCAGTGAAACAGGGATGAACACCGGGGAGCTGTTTTTT.

This rearrangement joins TRBV28 to TRBJ2-5; D is unresolved. CDR1 is MDHEN, CDR2 SYDVKM, per germline. The germline V and J ends were trimmed by 4 bases and 5 bases, with 17 bases remaining between them. The CDR3 spans 15 residues. The CDR3 sequence: CASSSIYASRETQYF. The CDR3 region has the DNA TGTGCCAGCAGTTCCATCTATGCCTCCCGGGAGACCCAGTACTTC.

The chain carries TRBV28 and TRBJ1-5; D possibly corresponds to TRBD1 (5 bases). The CDR3 sequence is 14 residues long. V lost 3 bases and J 8 bases, leaving 14 bases between the germline ends. The V gene's germline CDR1 is MDHEN and CDR2 SYDVKM. CDR3: CASSLVQGREPQHF. The CDR3 coding sequence is TGTGCCAGCAGTTTGGTCCAGGGTAGGGAGCCCCAGCATTTT.